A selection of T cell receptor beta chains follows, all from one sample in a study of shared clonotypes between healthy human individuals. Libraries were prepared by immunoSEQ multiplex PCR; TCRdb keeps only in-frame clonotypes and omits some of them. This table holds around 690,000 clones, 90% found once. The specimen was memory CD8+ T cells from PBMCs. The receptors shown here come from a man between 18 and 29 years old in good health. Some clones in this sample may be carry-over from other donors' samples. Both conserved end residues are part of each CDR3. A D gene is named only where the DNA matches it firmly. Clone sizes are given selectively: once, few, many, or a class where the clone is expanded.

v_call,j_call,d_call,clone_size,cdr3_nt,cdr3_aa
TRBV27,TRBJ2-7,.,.,TGTGCCAGCAGTTTTAAGGGCTCGCTCGAGCAGTACTTC,CASSFKGSLEQYF
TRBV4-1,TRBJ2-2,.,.,TGCGCCAGCAGCCAGGGACCCCGGGCCGGCAGGGAGCTGTTTTTT,CASSQGPRAGRELFF
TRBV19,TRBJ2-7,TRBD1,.,TGTGCCACAGGACAGGGGGCTAACGAGCAGTACTTC,CATGQGANEQYF
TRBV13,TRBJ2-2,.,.,TGTGCCAGCAGCCCCGTCGGATTTCTTGCCGGGGAGCTGTTTTTT,CASSPVGFLAGELFF
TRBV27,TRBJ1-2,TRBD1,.,TGTGCCAGCAGTTCCCGGGACAGGCCCTATGGCTACACCTTC,CASSSRDRPYGYTF
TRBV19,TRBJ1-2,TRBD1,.,TGTGCCAGTAAGCAGGGGGCTGCTAACTATGGCTACACCTTC,CASKQGAANYGYTF
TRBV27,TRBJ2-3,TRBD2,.,TGTGCCAGCAGTCTCGGACTAGCGGGACTCACAGATACGCAGTATTTT,CASSLGLAGLTDTQYF
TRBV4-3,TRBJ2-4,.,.,TGCGCCAGCAGCCAAGTCCGGAAAAACATTCAGTACTTC,CASSQVRKNIQYF
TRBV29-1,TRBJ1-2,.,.,TGCAGCGCCTTCGCAGGGGTCGCAGGAGGCTACACCTTC,CSAFAGVAGGYTF
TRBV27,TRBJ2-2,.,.,TGTGCCAGCAGTCCCGGAGGGTGGAGCGGGGAGCTGTTTTTT,CASSPGGWSGELFF
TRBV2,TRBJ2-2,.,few,TGTGCCAGCATCGGCGAAGGGACCGGGGAGCTGTTTTTT,CASIGEGTGELFF
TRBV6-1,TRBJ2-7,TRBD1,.,TGTGCCAGCGTAGGCGGACAGGGTGGCTACGAGCAGTACTTC,CASVGGQGGYEQYF
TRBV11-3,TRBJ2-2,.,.,TGTGCCAGCAGCTTTTTTACCGGGGGGGAGCTGTTTTTT,CASSFFTGGELFF
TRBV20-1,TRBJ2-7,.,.,TGCAGGGCAGGGTCGGGGGTAGAGCAGTACTTC,CRAGSGVEQYF
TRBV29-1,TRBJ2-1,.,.,TGCAGCGTTGAGAATCGGGAATTGAACGAGCAGTTCTTC,CSVENRELNEQFF
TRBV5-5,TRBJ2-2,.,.,TGTGCCAGCGGCTGGGGAGACACCGGGGAGCTGTTTTTT,CASGWGDTGELFF
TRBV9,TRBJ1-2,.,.,TGTGCCAGCAGCGTAGGCGGCAGGTCCTATGGCTACACCTTC,CASSVGGRSYGYTF
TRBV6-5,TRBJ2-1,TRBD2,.,TGTGCCAGCAGCCAGATAGCGGGAACCTACAATGAGCAGTTCTTC,CASSQIAGTYNEQFF
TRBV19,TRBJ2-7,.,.,TGTGCCAGTAGTATTCGATGGGGCAGGGGACGCGAGCAGTACTTC,CASSIRWGRGREQYF
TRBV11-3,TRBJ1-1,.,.,TGTGCCAGCAGCTCAGGGGTGAACACTGAAGCTTTCTTT,CASSSGVNTEAFF
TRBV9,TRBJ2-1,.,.,TGTGCCAGCAGCTTCACCGGGACTCAAGACTCCTACAATGAGCAGTTCTTC,CASSFTGTQDSYNEQFF
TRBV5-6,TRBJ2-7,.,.,TGTGCCAGCAGCGCCGACGGGCAGGGCACCTACGAGCAGTACTTC,CASSADGQGTYEQYF
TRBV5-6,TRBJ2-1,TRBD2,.,TGTGCCAGCAGCTTTCCCGGGACTAGCGGACTCGAGCAGTTCTTC,CASSFPGTSGLEQFF
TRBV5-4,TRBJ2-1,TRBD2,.,TGTGCCAGCAGCGCCATTCTAGCGGGAGGCTACAATGAGCAGTTCTTC,CASSAILAGGYNEQFF
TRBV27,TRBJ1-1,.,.,TGTGCCAGCAATTTAGTGGCAGGGAGCACTGAAGCTTTCTTT,CASNLVAGSTEAFF
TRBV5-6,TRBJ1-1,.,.,TGTGCCAGCAGCTTCGGATTGGACACTGAAGCTTTCTTT,CASSFGLDTEAFF